Listed below are T cell receptor beta chains from one sample, sequenced in a study of identical twins. From the 5' RACE reads, TCRdb called clonotypes with MiXCR, one entry per CDR3 protein. The sample records 460,000 or so distinct CDR3 sequences, around 14% being singletons. This same sample was also taken into another study, of yellow fever vaccine responses in identical twins.

The sample was CD4+ T cells sorted from blood. These receptors originate from a woman under 30 in good health. Both conserved end residues are part of each CDR3. Fields, in order: CDR3 protein, CDR3 DNA, clone size, D gene, V gene, J gene, CDR3 length. D genes are given only for firm matches. For some rows the clone size is stated as once, few or many, or as a class when expanded; others skip it.

CASSSLGLAGLYEQYF	TGTGCCAGCAGCTCCTTAGGCCTAGCGGGACTGTACGAGCAGTACTTC	few	TRBD2	TRBV11-2	TRBJ2-7	16
CASSLLGVESDTQYF	TGCGCCAGCAGCTTGCTAGGGGTCGAGTCGGATACGCAGTATTTT	-	-	TRBV5-1	TRBJ2-3	15
CATSRDNPGGALNTQYF	TGTGCCACCAGCAGAGATAACCCGGGAGGGGCGTTGAATACGCAGTATTTT	-	TRBD2	TRBV15	TRBJ2-3	17
CASSFAEQFF	TGTGCCAGCAGTTTTGCTGAGCAGTTCTTC	many	-	TRBV12-3/TRBV12-4	TRBJ2-1	10
CSIIGTSGRSGYEQYF	TGCAGCATTATAGGGACTAGCGGGAGAAGTGGCTACGAGCAGTACTTC	few	TRBD2	TRBV29-1	TRBJ2-7	16
CASTTGEVPYEQYF	TGTGCCAGCACTACAGGGGAGGTACCTTACGAGCAGTACTTC	-	-	TRBV6-2/TRBV6-3	TRBJ2-7	14
CASSHTSEQFF	TGTGCCAGCAGTCATACTAGCGAGCAGTTCTTC	many	-	TRBV6-2/TRBV6-3	TRBJ2-1	11
CASSSSASEQYF	TGTGCCAGCAGTTCGTCAGCATCCGAGCAGTACTTC	few	-	TRBV12-3/TRBV12-4	TRBJ2-7	12
CASSSDRARYEQYF	TGTGCCAGCAGCTCTGACAGGGCAAGGTACGAGCAGTACTTC	many	TRBD1	TRBV12-3/TRBV12-4	TRBJ2-7	14
CASSSTGTDYGYTF	TGTGCCAGCAGCTCAACCGGGACTGACTATGGCTACACCTTC	few	-	TRBV12-3/TRBV12-4	TRBJ1-2	14
CASSFEDGPYEQYF	TGTGCCAGCAGCTTCGAGGACGGACCCTACGAGCAGTACTTC	few	-	TRBV7-2	TRBJ2-7	14
CASRPVGITGELFF	TGCGCCAGCAGGCCCGTCGGAATAACCGGGGAGCTGTTTTTT	-	-	TRBV4-3	TRBJ2-2	14
CASSDPYLSGINEQYF	TGCGCCAGCAGTGACCCATACCTTAGCGGGATCAACGAGCAGTACTTC	few	TRBD2	TRBV10-1	TRBJ2-7	16
CASSLKQGLEAFF	TGCGCCAGCAGCTTAAAACAGGGGTTGGAAGCTTTCTTT	-	TRBD1	TRBV5-1	TRBJ1-1	13
CASNRGYTGELFF	TGTGCCAGCAATCGGGGCTACACCGGGGAGCTGTTTTTT	few	-	TRBV9	TRBJ2-2	13